This paragraph covers one T cell receptor (beta chain) sequence. Its target is unknown. Per germline, CDR1 SNHLY and CDR2 FYNNEI. The CDR3 spans 14 residues. Trimming took 5 bases from V and 8 from J; bases not matched to a gene: 7. This entry belongs to a study of Ad26.COV2.S vaccination and SARS-CoV-2 variants. Background on the study: Donor was in the COV1001 Ad26.COV2.S trial arm. The authors gave Ad26.COV2.S intramuscularly, either once or twice 56 days apart.

Study-level findings and limits: TCR breadth and depth estimates may have understated total T cell responses. Spike-specific CD8+ and CD4+ T cell responses reportedly showed substantial breadth after vaccination.

Repertoires were generated with immunoSEQ multiplex PCR, while TCRdb's copy carries only in-frame clones and drops some. The table has a few hundred thousand clones, about nine tenths seen once. Specified treatment: some 20 received Ad26.COV2.S at low or high dose, single or two shots; roughly 5 received placebo; per-sample allocation not given. Samples came from day 63 after the first vaccine or placebo injection. Sample: peripheral blood, taken in a trial of Ad26.COV2.S vaccine versus placebo. The sequence derives from a person aged 18-60 years who received the Ad26.COV2.S COVID-19 vaccine or a placebo. This rearrangement joins TRBV2 to TRBJ1-4; TRBD1 matches 8 bases. The CDR3 DNA is TGTGCCAGCAGTCAGCATGGACAGGGCGAAAAACTGTTTTTT. Residues: CASSQHGQGEKLFF.